A selection of T cell receptor beta chains follows, all from one sample in a study of OX40 agonist ivuxolimab in advanced cancers. Measured with immunoSEQ multiplex PCR; TCRdb has only the in-frame clones, and not every one. The sample records tens of thousands of clones, about 83% being singletons. The sample consisted of CD4+ or CD8+ T cells sorted from blood, taken in a trial of the OX40 agonist ivuxolimab. The origin of the receptors is an adult with an advanced solid tumor such as melanoma, head and neck, liver or kidney cancer. CDR3s include the opening cysteine and the closing phenylalanine or tryptophan. The D gene is left open where the match is weak. Size tells how often a clone was seen (once, few, many) or the class of an expanded clone, and some rows leave it out.

V gene	D gene	CDR3 length	J gene	clone size	CDR3 protein	CDR3 DNA
TRBV5-6	TRBD1	13	TRBJ2-5	once	CASSLTGGETQYF	TGTGCCAGCAGCTTGACAGGGGGAGAGACCCAGTACTTC
TRBV9	TRBD2	16	TRBJ2-1	NA	CASSVDSGSFGNEQFF	TGTGCCAGCAGCGTCGACAGCGGGAGCTTTGGCAATGAGCAGTTCTTC
TRBV5-6	NA	13	TRBJ1-5	once	CASSLDRVEPQHF	TGTGCCAGCAGCTTGGACAGGGTGGAACCCCAGCATTTT
TRBV29-1	TRBD1	14	TRBJ1-2	NA	CSVTQGAVNYGYTF	TGCAGCGTCACACAGGGGGCGGTCAACTATGGCTACACCTTC
TRBV14	TRBD1	13	TRBJ1-1	NA	CASSHSGTGKAFF	TGTGCCAGCAGCCACTCAGGGACAGGGAAGGCTTTCTTT
TRBV5-1	NA	14	TRBJ1-2	NA	CASSLRDGNYGYTF	TGCGCCAGCAGCTTGAGGGACGGCAACTATGGCTACACCTTC
TRBV19	TRBD1	14	TRBJ2-7	NA	CASSIGTGAYEQYF	TGTGCCAGTAGTATCGGGACAGGGGCCTACGAGCAGTACTTC
TRBV11-3	NA	16	TRBJ2-1	NA	CASSPRGQISYNEQFF	TGTGCCAGCAGCCCCCGGGGGCAAATCTCCTACAATGAGCAGTTCTTC
TRBV29-1	NA	14	TRBJ2-3	NA	CSVEASGRTDTQYF	TGCAGCGTTGAAGCGTCGGGCCGCACAGATACGCAGTATTTT
TRBV7-2	TRBD1	15	TRBJ1-2	NA	CASRRPGQGHYGYTF	TGTGCCAGCAGGCGACCGGGACAGGGGCACTATGGCTACACCTTC
TRBV14	NA	15	TRBJ2-7	NA	CASSHREFFPYEQYF	TGTGCCAGCAGCCACCGGGAGTTTTTCCCCTACGAGCAGTACTTC
TRBV14	TRBD1	13	TRBJ2-7	NA	CASSLTGDAEQYF	TGTGCCAGCAGCCTAACAGGGGATGCCGAGCAGTACTTC
TRBV19	NA	17	TRBJ2-1	NA	CASSIASSGLAGSKQFF	TGTGCCAGTAGTATCGCCTCGTCGGGGCTCGCGGGATCAAAGCAGTTCTTC
TRBV5-8	NA	14	TRBJ2-7	NA	CASSEDTSSYEQYF	TGTGCCAGCAGCGAGGACACCAGCTCCTACGAGCAGTACTTC
TRBV9	TRBD2	18	TRBJ2-1	NA	CASSSPTLASGAYNEQFF	TGTGCCAGCAGCTCCCCCACATTAGCTAGCGGGGCCTACAATGAGCAGTTCTTC
TRBV4-1	NA	15	TRBJ2-7	few	CASSQAGLSSYEQYF	TGCGCCAGCAGCCAAGCGGGGCTCAGCTCCTACGAGCAGTACTTC
TRBV23-1	NA	15	TRBJ1-2	NA	CASSQGRAGWNGYTF	TGCGCCAGCAGTCAGGGGAGGGCGGGTTGGAATGGCTACACCTTC
TRBV27	TRBD1	15	TRBJ1-6	NA	CASSLGTGINSPLHF	TGTGCCAGCAGTTTAGGGACAGGGATTAATTCACCCCTCCACTTT
TRBV11-1	NA	13	TRBJ2-1	NA	CASSLHKGNEQFF	TGTGCCAGCAGCCTTCACAAGGGCAATGAGCAGTTCTTC
TRBV30	NA	14	TRBJ2-1	NA	CAWSPGTIFNEQFF	TGTGCCTGGTCTCCCGGGACGATATTCAATGAGCAGTTCTTC
TRBV9	NA	14	TRBJ2-7	NA	CASSAGPQTYEQYF	TGTGCCAGCAGCGCCGGTCCCCAGACCTACGAGCAGTACTTC
TRBV28	TRBD2	16	TRBJ2-3	NA	CASSLGLAGAGDTQYF	TGTGCCAGCAGTTTAGGACTAGCGGGAGCTGGAGATACGCAGTATTTT
TRBV7-9	TRBD2	16	TRBJ2-7	NA	CATQPHGREASYEQYF	TGTGCCACCCAACCCCATGGGCGGGAGGCCTCCTACGAGCAGTACTTC
TRBV14	TRBD2	17	TRBJ2-3	few	CASSQELAGGPGRYAVF	TGTGCCAGCAGCCAAGAATTAGCGGGAGGGCCGGGAAGATACGCAGTATTT
TRBV15	NA	15	TRBJ1-3	NA	CATSRDQGSGNTIYF	TGTGCCACCAGCAGAGACCAGGGCTCTGGAAACACCATATATTTT
TRBV10-2	NA	14	TRBJ1-2	NA	CASSESPRQEGYTF	TGCGCCAGCAGTGAGTCCCCCCGCCAAGAGGGCTACACCTTC
TRBV5-1	NA	14	TRBJ2-1	NA	CASSSSGGYNEQFF	TGCGCCAGCAGCTCCTCAGGGGGGTACAATGAGCAGTTCTTC
TRBV4-1	TRBD2	17	TRBJ2-5	NA	CASSQGSGRAKQETQYF	TGCGCCAGCAGCCAGGGGAGCGGGAGGGCCAAACAAGAGACCCAGTACTTC
TRBV27	TRBD1	14	TRBJ1-2	NA	CASRMDRASYGYTF	TGTGCCAGCAGGATGGACAGGGCATCGTATGGCTACACCTTC
TRBV6-6	NA	14	TRBJ1-3	NA	CASSQWEPRNTIYF	TGTGCCAGCAGTCAATGGGAGCCCCGAAACACCATATATTTT
TRBV2	TRBD2	15	TRBJ2-7	NA	CASSELVAGDYEQYF	TGTGCCAGCAGTGAATTGGTAGCGGGGGACTACGAGCAGTACTTC
TRBV12-5	NA	15	TRBJ2-3	NA	CASGLGGSFTDTQYF	TGTGCTAGTGGTTTGGGCGGCAGCTTCACAGATACGCAGTATTTT
TRBV2	NA	15	TRBJ1-4	NA	CASSEGSRDGEKLFF	TGTGCCAGCAGTGAAGGTTCCAGGGATGGTGAAAAACTGTTTTTT
TRBV30	NA	12	TRBJ2-1	NA	CAWTEIGNEQFF	TGTGCCTGGACCGAAATAGGAAATGAGCAGTTCTTC
TRBV6-5	NA	12	TRBJ1-2	NA	CASSSGYYGYTF	TGTGCCAGCAGTTCGGGATACTATGGCTACACCTTC
TRBV4-3	NA	15	TRBJ2-1	few	CASKRDSSSYNEQFF	TGCGCCAGCAAACGGGACTCCAGCTCCTACAATGAGCAGTTCTTC
TRBV11-2	TRBD2	16	TRBJ2-1	NA	CASSLEGGSSYNEQFF	TGTGCCAGCAGCTTAGAGGGCGGGAGCTCCTACAATGAGCAGTTCTTC
TRBV4-1	TRBD1	15	TRBJ1-4	NA	CASSRQTGTNEKLFF	TGCGCCAGCAGCCGACAGACAGGGACTAATGAAAAACTGTTTTTT
TRBV4-1	NA	13	TRBJ2-7	NA	CASSRSTRYEQYF	TGCGCCAGCAGCCGAAGTACCCGCTACGAGCAGTACTTC
TRBV28	NA	18	TRBJ2-7	NA	CASSFHRGGTQASYEQYF	TGTGCCAGCAGTTTCCACAGGGGAGGGACACAAGCCTCCTACGAGCAGTACTTC
TRBV27	TRBD1	15	TRBJ2-5	once	CASSVRDRGVETQYF	TGTGCCAGCAGTGTCCGGGACAGGGGCGTGGAGACCCAGTACTTC
TRBV5-8	TRBD1	14	TRBJ2-7	NA	CASSHGTGVNEQYF	TGTGCCAGCAGCCACGGGACAGGGGTCAACGAGCAGTACTTC
TRBV28	TRBD1	13	TRBJ2-3	NA	CASRDRDTDTQYF	TGTGCCAGTCGGGACAGGGACACAGATACGCAGTATTTT
TRBV6-6	TRBD2	14	TRBJ2-3	NA	CASSSGRSVDTQYF	TGTGCCAGCAGTTCCGGGAGGTCTGTCGATACGCAGTATTTT
TRBV7-9	NA	13	TRBJ2-1	NA	CASSLGLMDEQFF	TGTGCCAGCAGCCTCGGCCTCATGGATGAGCAGTTCTTC
TRBV11-2	TRBD2	14	TRBJ2-3	once	CASSSRGGADTQYF	TGTGCCAGCAGCTCCCGGGGGGGGGCAGATACGCAGTATTTT
TRBV19	TRBD2	17	TRBJ2-3	NA	CASSIVAGGTSTDTQYF	TGTGCCAGTAGTATCGTGGCGGGAGGCACTAGCACAGATACGCAGTATTTT
TRBV7-6	NA	13	TRBJ1-2	NA	CASTWGVNYGYTF	TGTGCCAGCACTTGGGGGGTTAACTATGGCTACACCTTC
TRBV5-1	NA	14	TRBJ1-4	NA	CASSPGGDGGKLFF	TGCGCCAGCAGCCCTGGGGGGGACGGAGGAAAACTGTTTTTT
TRBV2	NA	15	TRBJ1-3	once	CASSSGSGSGNTIYF	TGTGCCAGCAGCTCGGGGAGCGGCTCTGGAAACACCATATATTTT
TRBV2	NA	15	TRBJ2-5	NA	CASSEGGGYQETQYF	TGTGCCAGCAGTGAAGGCGGCGGCTACCAAGAGACCCAGTACTTC
TRBV13	NA	16	TRBJ2-3	NA	CASSLLAELSTDTQYF	TGTGCCAGCAGCCTGTTAGCGGAACTTAGCACAGATACGCAGTATTTT
TRBV4-1	NA	15	TRBJ2-3	NA	CASSQEFAVTDTQYF	TGCGCCAGCAGCCAAGAGTTCGCTGTGACAGATACGCAGTATTTT